Sequencing of this T cell receptor (beta chain) was carried out in a study of blood T cell repertoires in COVID-19 (TCRdb year 2020). Study-wide context: Samples covering the acute and convalescent phases of COVID-19 were provided by collaborators in the United States, Italy and Spain. Samples came from the ongoing ImmuneRACE study (first 160 participants) plus 1,254 subjects from 6 global collaborators. The prospective study material was composed of cDNA or gDNA derived from T cells, B-cell-depleted T cells, or PBMCs. A freely available public database, intended as a resource for researchers studying the immune response to SARS-CoV-2, is where the repertoires were released. The dataset comprised deeply sampled blood TCRbeta repertoires from subjects exposed to, actively infected with, or recovered from COVID-19. HLA class I and class II types, where available, came from metadata supplied by the sample provider rather than from assay-based typing. The sample metadata nearly always contained a de-identified subject ID, COVID-19 status, age in years and sex. Points the paper makes about the study in general: How much clinical and demographic metadata was included differed by source and by participant, and the metadata was provided uncurated.

The CDR3 sequence holds 16 residues, the cysteine and phenylalanine included. Only the CDR3 portion is preserved as DNA: 48 bases, with reading frame beginning at the first base. Reading the germline V gene (reference sequence) gives CDR1 DFQATT and CDR2 SNEGSKA. V ends up 3 bases short and J 9 bases short, with an unmatched junction base count of 12. TCRbeta CDR3 regions were amplified from genomic DNA using the immunoSEQ Assay, a bias-controlled multiplex PCR. From the authors' description of their analysis: The number of nucleated cells in each sample was estimated by amplification of reference gene primers within the assay. Sequence reads were collapsed and filtered to measure the absolute abundance of every unique TCRbeta CDR3 rearrangement. For each sample, productive Simpson clonality was calculated by taking the square root of Simpson's diversity index across productive rearrangements. Imported from immuneACCESS, the table was reduced by TCRdb to in-frame sequences with V and J called. These copies leave out some clones; in studies compared against another copy, an unresolved V gene accounts for under half, and the cause of the remainder is not known. V, J and clone size are taken as reported in that table, and D and trimming were inferred from the DNA itself. The sample records 140,000 or so clones, 85% to 90% of which are singletons. The ten largest make up under 3.5% of the sample.

Collaborating institutions collected whole blood in K2EDTA tubes following their own protocols. For TCRbeta analysis, collaborator samples were shipped as frozen whole blood, as isolated PBMCs, or as DNA extracted from either sample type. Turning to this clone: This clone's antigen is unknown. No much larger clone exists at a distance of one base, and base qualities are not known.

The V gene is TRBV20-1 and the J gene is TRBJ2-1; 12 central bases correspond to TRBD2. The sequence was obtained from a woman between 55 and 75 years old with active COVID-19. The sequenced sample consisted of peripheral blood. The CDR3 region reads CSASRWASGREGEQFF. The bases read TGCAGTGCTAGTAGATGGGCTAGCGGGAGGGAAGGTGAGCAGTTCTTC.